Sequencing of this TCR beta chain was carried out in a study of blood T cell repertoires in COVID-19. Study context: COVID-19 samples collected from the United States, Italy and Spain covered acute and convalescent phases. Sources were T cells, B-cell-depleted T cells, or PBMCs; the material itself was cDNA or gDNA.

This clone was seen once. Original processing methods: The assay estimated nucleated cells by amplifying reference gene primers. The assay was immunoSEQ multiplex PCR, and TCRdb's table has in-frame clones only and misses some. The DNA gave D and trimming, while V, J and clone size come from that table. The table lists some 290,000 clones, around nine tenths of them singletons. Germline loops: CDR1 MDHEN, CDR2 SYDVKM. Trimming left V 5 bases short and J 2 bases short, with 9 bases between. The CDR3 has 14 residues. The TCR comes from a woman aged 25-40 years with COVID-19, enrolled during active disease. The sample comprised peripheral blood. The chain combines TRBV28 with TRBJ1-4; D might be TRBD1 (6 bases). CDR3 sequence: CASSLGGTNEKLFF. The CDR3 DNA reads TGTGCCAGCAGTCTAGGGGGTACTAATGAAAAACTGTTTTTT. The full variable domain, with the rest looked up from reference TRBV28 and TRBJ1-4, is DVKVTQSSRYLVKRTGEKVFLECVQDMDHENMFWYRQDPGLGLRLIYFSYDVKMKEKGDIPEGYSVSREKKERFSLILESASTNQTSMYLCASSLGGTNEKLFFGSGTQLSVL.